The 29 T cell receptor beta chains given below trace back to one sample, sequenced in a study of technical replicates of blood from a few donors. The data were produced by immunoSEQ multiplex PCR, yet TCRdb's version contains in-frame clones alone and is incomplete. The repertoire holds around 90,000 clones, with roughly 94% as singletons. The specimen was T cells isolated from PBMCs. These TCRs come from a human donor in good health.

V usage is TRBV5-1 and J usage is TRBJ1-2; possible D gene TRBD1, 5 bases. The CDR3 length is 13 residues. Per the germline V gene, CDR1 is SGHRS and CDR2 is YFSETQ. Trimming shortened V by 0 bases and J by 6 bases, and 9 bases separated the two germline ends. CDR3 protein: CASSLGGYDGYTF. CDR3 nucleotide sequence: TGCGCCAGCAGCTTGGGGGGCTACGATGGCTACACCTTC.

The rearrangement links TRBV28 to TRBJ2-4; D not resolved. The CDR3 spans 15 residues. Per the germline V gene, CDR1 is MDHEN and CDR2 is SYDVKM. The V end was cut by 3 bases, the J end by 4 bases, with 13 bases between. CDR3 DNA: TGTGCCAGCAGTTTCTCCCCCCGAGATAAAAACATTCAGTACTTC. Amino acids: CASSFSPRDKNIQYF. Using reference TRBV28 and TRBJ2-4 for the parts outside the CDR3, the full variable domain is DVKVTQSSRYLVKRTGEKVFLECVQDMDHENMFWYRQDPGLGLRLIYFSYDVKMKEKGDIPEGYSVSREKKERFSLILESASTNQTSMYLCASSFSPRDKNIQYFGAGTRLSVL.

The V gene is TRBV25-1, the J gene TRBJ2-7, with D perhaps TRBD1 (5 bases). V was shortened by 5 bases and J by 6 bases, with 17 bases between the two germline ends. CDR1 is MGHDK, CDR2 SYGVNS, per germline. The CDR3 extends over 14 amino acids. CDR3 loop: CASSIQMQGTEQYF. In DNA form, the CDR3 reads TGTGCCAGCAGTATACAAATGCAGGGAACCGAGCAGTACTTC.

This sequence joins TRBV28 and TRBJ2-1; 7 bases agree with TRBD1. This CDR3 has 23 residues. Germline CDR1 reads MDHEN; CDR2 reads SYDVKM. After removal of 3 bases from V and 4 bases from J, the junction contained 30 bases not matched to a gene. For the CDR3, the DNA is TGTGCCAGCAGTTTGGTAGAGACATCAAAACCCACGCAGAACAGGGGCGGGTACAATGAGCAGTTCTTC. Its protein is CASSLVETSKPTQNRGGYNEQFF.

The chain joins TRBV19 to TRBJ1-6; D gene unclear. CDR1 and CDR2 from the germline V gene are LNHDA and SQIVND (reference sequence). CDR3 length: 19 amino acids. V was clipped by 0 bases and J by 9 bases, with 24 bases between them. The CDR3 sequence: CASSIDLRSAGSYGSPLHF. The CDR3 coding sequence is TGTGCCAGTAGTATAGATCTTAGGTCGGCGGGGAGCTATGGTTCACCCCTCCACTTT.

This chain uses TRBV6-1 with TRBJ1-2; maybe TRBD1 (6 bases). V was shortened by 1 base and J by 4 bases, with 16 bases between the two germline ends. From germline, CDR1 is MNHNS and CDR2 SASEGT. The CDR3 extends over 16 amino acids. Here the CDR3 reads CASSEELLRDIYGYTF. CDR3 nucleotide sequence: TGTGCCAGCAGTGAAGAACTCCTCAGGGACATCTATGGCTACACCTTC.

The rearrangement joins TRBV7-9 to TRBJ1-6, with D possibly matching TRBD1 (5 bases). This CDR3 has 18 residues. The germline V gene has CDR1 SEHNR and CDR2 FQNEAQ (reference sequence). Trimming took 1 base from V and 7 from J, leaving 20 bases between them. The CDR3 is CASSLVRVRRGGNSPLHF. Here the CDR3 DNA reads TGTGCCAGCAGCTTAGTTCGTGTCAGGCGGGGGGGAAATTCACCCCTCCACTTT.

This chain uses TRBV6-6 with TRBJ1-5; 7 bases match TRBD1. Germline CDR1 MNHNY, CDR2 SVGAGI (reference sequence). V was pared by 4 bases and J by 3 bases, with 3 bases of the junction left unmatched. This CDR3 is 14 amino acids long. The CDR3 loop reads CASSSRGNNQPQHF. CDR3 coding DNA: TGTGCCAGCAGTTCCAGGGGGAACAATCAGCCCCAGCATTTT.

The J gene is TRBJ1-1, the V gene TRBV4-1; D not resolved. The germline gives CDR1 MGHRA, CDR2 YSYEKL. V gave up 0 bases and J gave up 5 bases, with 4 bases separating them. The CDR3 has 12 amino acids. The CDR3 protein is CASSQDGTEAFF. The CDR3 nucleotides read TGCGCCAGCAGCCAAGACGGGACTGAAGCTTTCTTT.

V and J are TRBV30 and TRBJ2-3; a weak D match, TRBD1 (5 bases). The CDR3 spans 10 residues. In germline, CDR1 is GTSNPN, CDR2 SVGIG (reference sequence). Trimming left V 5 bases short and J 6 bases short, with 6 bases between. CDR3 sequence reads: CAWAGDTQYF. The DNA for the CDR3 is TGTGCCTGGGCAGGGGATACGCAGTATTTT. Full variable domain (rest looked up from reference TRBV30 and TRBJ2-3): SQTIHQWPATLVQPVGSPLSLECTVEGTSNPNLYWYRQAAGRGLQLLFYSVGIGQISSEVPQNLSASRPQDRQFILSSKKLLLSDSGFYLCAWAGDTQYFGPGTRLTVL.

The gene calls are TRBV19 and TRBJ2-7, with 12 nucleotides matching TRBD1. The CDR3 is 15 residues long. Per germline, CDR1 LNHDA and CDR2 SQIVND (reference sequence). V gave up 6 bases and J gave up 3 bases; unmatched junction bases: 6. DNA of the CDR3: TGTGCCAGTAGAATGGGACAGGGGGCCTTCTACGAGCAGTACTTC. As protein: CASRMGQGAFYEQYF.

This clone appeared a single time. This sequence joins TRBV5-1 and TRBJ2-3, with TRBD2 identical over 8 bases. V trimming: 7 bases; J trimming: 2 bases; junction bases outside the gene matches: 6. Germline CDR1 SGHRS, CDR2 YFSETQ. The CDR3 spans 14 residues. DNA for the CDR3: TGCGCCAGCGGAAGCGGGGGATACACAGATACGCAGTATTTT. Its protein is CASGSGGYTDTQYF.

The chain is built from TRBV18 and TRBJ2-7, with 8 positions matching TRBD2. CDR1 and CDR2 (germline): KGHSH, LQKENI. Losses at the gene ends were 8 bases for V and 6 bases for J; bases not matched to a gene: 9. This CDR3 region has 13 residues. The CDR3 protein is CASTTGGGGEQYF. The CDR3 nucleotides read TGTGCCAGCACGACGGGAGGGGGAGGCGAGCAGTACTTC. The full variable domain, its missing parts supplied by reference TRBV18 and TRBJ2-7, is NAGVMQNPRHLVRRRGQEARLRCSPMKGHSHVYWYRQLPEEGLKFMVYLQKENIIDESGMPKERFSAEFPKEGPSILRIQQVVRGDSAAYFCASTTGGGGEQYFGPGTRLTVT.

This chain joins TRBV6-6 and TRBJ2-7, with TRBD2 identical over 11 bases. Germline CDR1 is MNHNY and CDR2 is SVGAGI (reference sequence). The CDR3 extends over 15 amino acids. V gave up 5 bases and J gave up 7 bases; unmatched junction bases: 10. CDR3: CASSPQTSGTGEQYF. The CDR3 DNA follows: TGTGCCAGCAGTCCACAGACTAGCGGGACGGGGGAGCAGTACTTC.

V usage is TRBV7-9 and J usage is TRBJ2-5; 7 bases are shared with TRBD1. The CDR3 runs to 15 residues. The V and J ends lost 3 bases and 5 bases, in that order; junction bases with no gene match: 9. Germline loops: CDR1 SEHNR, CDR2 FQNEAQ (reference sequence). DNA for the CDR3: TGTGCCAGCAGCTTTTGGGTAGACAGGGATGAGACCCAGTACTTC. The encoded protein is CASSFWVDRDETQYF.

This sequence joins TRBV11-2 and TRBJ2-1, with TRBD1 identical over 9 bases. Germline V CDR1 and CDR2: SGHAT, FQNNGV. Trimming cost V 4 bases and J 1 base; bases outside gene matches: 8. The CDR3 has 17 residues. The CDR3 sequence: CASSSTPDRGSYNEQFF. The CDR3, as DNA: TGTGCCAGCAGCTCGACACCCGACAGGGGGTCCTACAATGAGCAGTTCTTC.

The chain joins TRBV10-1 to TRBJ2-2; the match to TRBD1 covers 7 bases. The ends lost 5 bases at V and 6 bases at J; junction bases unmatched: 15. Looked up from germline, CDR1 is WNHNN and CDR2 is SYGVQD (reference sequence). This CDR3 is built from 17 residues. CDR3 sequence: CASSRDTGDAYAGELFF. DNA for the CDR3: TGCGCCAGCAGTCGAGATACAGGGGACGCGTACGCCGGGGAGCTGTTTTTT.

The rearrangement joins TRBV7-9 to TRBJ2-3, with 14 bases that match TRBD2. Germline trimming cut 7 bases from V and 4 bases from J; bases unmatched to any gene: 4. CDR3 length: 15 amino acids. Germline CDR1 is SEHNR and CDR2 is FQNEAQ (reference sequence). DNA for the CDR3: TGTGCCAGCATCCGACTAGCGGGGGGGCCAGATACGCAGTATTTT. Translation gives CASIRLAGGPDTQYF.

The chain employs TRBV10-3 and TRBJ2-4, with TRBD1 matching 8 bases. Germline trimming cut 4 bases from V and 7 bases from J; bases unmatched to any gene: 12. From germline, CDR1 is ENHRY and CDR2 SYGVKD. The CDR3 is made up of 16 amino acids. The CDR3 spells CAISVGQGAQTNIQYF. Here the CDR3 DNA reads TGTGCCATCAGTGTGGGGCAGGGGGCGCAAACCAACATTCAGTACTTC.

V usage is TRBV6-1 and J usage is TRBJ2-1; TRBD2 aligns across 7 bases. CDR1 and CDR2 (germline): MNHNS, SASEGT. CDR3 length equals 18 residues. With 4 bases clipped from V and 0 bases from J, the junction kept 12 bases outside the gene matches. The CDR3 region has the DNA TGTGCCAGCAGTGTTTTGGAGCGGGATCTATTCTCCTACAATGAGCAGTTCTTC. This translates into CASSVLERDLFSYNEQFF.

The J gene is TRBJ2-7, the V gene TRBV7-9; 7 positions match TRBD1. CDR3 size: 14 residues. Unmatched junction bases numbered 7, after V lost 4 bases and J lost 4 bases. CDR1 and CDR2 (germline): SEHNR, FQNEAQ (reference sequence). CDR3 nucleotide sequence: TGTGCCAGCAGCTCGTACAGGGGAAGGTACGAGCAGTACTTC. Its protein product is CASSSYRGRYEQYF.

This chain uses TRBV6-6 with TRBJ1-1, with D hard to call. Trimming left V 7 bases short and J 0 bases short, with 15 bases between. Germline CDR1 reads MNHNY; CDR2 reads SVGAGI (reference sequence). The CDR3 has 15 amino acids. For the CDR3, the DNA is TGTGCCAGCATTGGCGTGTCAGGTATGAACACTGAAGCTTTCTTT. Amino acids: CASIGVSGMNTEAFF.

V and J are TRBV5-1 and TRBJ2-7; TRBD2 matches at 7 bases. The CDR3 extends over 13 amino acids. Trimming took 4 bases from V and 1 from J; bases not matched to a gene: 2. Germline lookup yields CDR1 SGHRS and CDR2 YFSETQ. CDR3 bases: TGCGCCAGCAGCGGGGGACTATCCTACGAGCAGTACTTC. Its protein is CASSGGLSYEQYF.

The rearrangement joins TRBV19 to TRBJ2-7; TRBD2 matches at 10 bases. The germline V gene encodes CDR1 LNHDA and CDR2 SQIVND (reference sequence). The V and J ends lost 6 bases and 5 bases, in that order; junction bases with no gene match: 10. This CDR3 comprises 15 residues. The CDR3 protein is CASRTLAGEQNEQYF. For the CDR3, the DNA is TGTGCCAGTAGAACCCTAGCGGGAGAGCAAAACGAGCAGTACTTC.

The chain is built from TRBV4-1 and TRBJ1-4, with 8 bases aligning to TRBD1. The CDR3 consists of 18 residues. Germline assignment: CDR1 MGHRA and CDR2 YSYEKL. The V and J ends lost 6 bases and 0 bases, in that order; junction bases with no gene match: 12. CDR3 sequence (DNA): TGCGCCAGCAGTCCGGGACAGGCTAACCGTGCAACTAATGAAAAACTGTTTTTT. Translation: CASSPGQANRATNEKLFF.

CDR3 DNA sequence: TGTGCCTGGAGTGGACAGGGAAACTATGGCTACACCTTC. This codes for CAWSGQGNYGYTF. The chain combines TRBV30 with TRBJ1-2; 7 bases are a match to TRBD1. The junction had 1 base not matched to a gene; V was cut back by 1 base and J by 2 bases. Germline V CDR1 and CDR2: GTSNPN, SVGIG (reference sequence). There are 13 residues in the CDR3. Full variable domain (remainder filled in from reference TRBV30 and TRBJ1-2): SQTIHQWPATLVQPVGSPLSLECTVEGTSNPNLYWYRQAAGRGLQLLFYSVGIGQISSEVPQNLSASRPQDRQFILSSKKLLLSDSGFYLCAWSGQGNYGYTFGSGTRLTVV.

The V call is TRBV7-6, the J call TRBJ1-2; D remains unclear. The V gene lost 3 bases and the J gene lost 4 bases, with 9 bases spanning the gap. Germline V lookup: CDR1 SGHVS, CDR2 FNYEAQ. The CDR3 has 13 residues. Here the CDR3 DNA reads TGTGCCAGCAGCTTCTCCCCCCTCTATGGCTACACCTTC. Translating gives CASSFSPLYGYTF.

The chain uses TRBV7-9 and TRBJ2-3, with 7 nucleotides matching TRBD2. The CDR3 is 15 amino acids. The germline V gene has CDR1 SEHNR and CDR2 FQNEAQ (reference sequence). The trim removed 5 bases at V and 9 bases at J, leaving 14 bases unmatched. CDR3 sequence (DNA): TGTGCCAGCAGCCAAGGACTAGGAAGACGGGTGACGCAGTATTTT. Its protein product is CASSQGLGRRVTQYF.

The rearrangement joins TRBV5-1 to TRBJ2-1; no firm D call. This CDR3 has 12 residues. Germline-derived CDR1 and CDR2 are SGHRS and YFSETQ. V lost 6 bases to trimming and J lost 4 bases, with 8 bases between them. The CDR3 loop reads CASTRFYNEQFF. For the CDR3, the DNA is TGCGCCAGCACCCGGTTTTACAATGAGCAGTTCTTC.